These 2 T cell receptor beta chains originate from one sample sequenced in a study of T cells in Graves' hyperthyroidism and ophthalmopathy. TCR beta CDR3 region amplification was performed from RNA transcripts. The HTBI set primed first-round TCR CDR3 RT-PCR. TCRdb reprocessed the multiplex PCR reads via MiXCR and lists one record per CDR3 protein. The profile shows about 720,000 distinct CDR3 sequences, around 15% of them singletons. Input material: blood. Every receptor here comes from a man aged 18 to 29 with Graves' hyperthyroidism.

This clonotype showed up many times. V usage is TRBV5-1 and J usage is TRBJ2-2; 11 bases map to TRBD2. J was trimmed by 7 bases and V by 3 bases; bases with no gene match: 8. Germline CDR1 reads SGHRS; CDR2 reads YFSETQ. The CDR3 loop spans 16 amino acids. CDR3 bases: TGCGCCAGCAGCTCGGATCTAGCGGGAGGCGGCGGGGAGCTGTTTTTT. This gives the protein CASSSDLAGGGGELFF.

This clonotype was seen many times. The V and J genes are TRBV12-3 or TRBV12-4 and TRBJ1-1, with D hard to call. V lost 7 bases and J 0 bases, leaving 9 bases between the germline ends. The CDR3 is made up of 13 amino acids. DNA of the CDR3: TGTGCCAGCATCGTGGGAATGAACACTGAAGCTTTCTTT. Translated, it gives CASIVGMNTEAFF.